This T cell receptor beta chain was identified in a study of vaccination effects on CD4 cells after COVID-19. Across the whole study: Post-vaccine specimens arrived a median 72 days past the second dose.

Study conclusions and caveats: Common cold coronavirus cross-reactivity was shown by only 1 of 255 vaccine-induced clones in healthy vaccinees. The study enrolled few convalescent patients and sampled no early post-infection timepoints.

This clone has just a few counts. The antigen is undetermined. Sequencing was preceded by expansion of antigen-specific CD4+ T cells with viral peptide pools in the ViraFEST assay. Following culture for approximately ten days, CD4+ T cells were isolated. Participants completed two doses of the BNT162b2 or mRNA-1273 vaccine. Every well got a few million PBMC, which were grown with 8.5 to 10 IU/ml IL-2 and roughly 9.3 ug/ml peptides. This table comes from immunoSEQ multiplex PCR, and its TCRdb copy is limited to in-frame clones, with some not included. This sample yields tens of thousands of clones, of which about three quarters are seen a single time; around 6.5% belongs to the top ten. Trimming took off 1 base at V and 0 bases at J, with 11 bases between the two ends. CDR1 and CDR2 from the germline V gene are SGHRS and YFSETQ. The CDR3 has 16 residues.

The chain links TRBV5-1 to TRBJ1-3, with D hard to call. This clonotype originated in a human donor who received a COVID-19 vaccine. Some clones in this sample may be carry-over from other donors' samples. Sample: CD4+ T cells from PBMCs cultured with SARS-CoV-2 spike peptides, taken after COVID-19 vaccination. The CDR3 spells CASSLRQSSSGNTIYF. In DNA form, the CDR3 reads TGCGCCAGCAGCTTGAGGCAGTCCTCCTCTGGAAACACCATATATTTT.